This TCR beta chain emerged from a study of control samples from healthy donors and cancer patients. V was trimmed by 6 bases and J by 2 bases, leaving 4 bases between them. CDR1 and CDR2 from the germline V gene are KGHSY and FQNENV. CDR3 length equals 11 residues. TCRdb's table, derived via immunoSEQ multiplex PCR, lists solely in-frame clones and lacks some. Of about 120,000 clones in the sample, around 90% are singletons; the top ten hold approximately 2.3%. There are a few counts of this clone. Sequencing was carried out using blood. V is TRBV16 and J is TRBJ1-2; the D is unclear. The TCR sequence derives from an older woman in good health. In nucleotides, the CDR3 is TGTGCCAGCAGTAAGAACTATGGCTACACCTTC. Amino acid sequence: CASSKNYGYTF.